Below, 32 T cell receptor beta chains from the same sample are listed, as sequenced in a study of cytomegalovirus exposure and HLA in healthy donors. Researchers ran the PCR with 60 Vbeta and 13 Jbeta primers. Sequencing was performed with immunoSEQ multiplex PCR; in TCRdb, only in-frame clones are kept and a portion is missing. The sample has 150,000 to 200,000 clones, about 80% seen once. The sequenced sample was PBMCs. These receptors all stem from a young man in good health and CMV-seronegative.

J is TRBJ2-3 and V is TRBV15; weak D call: TRBD2 (5 bases). The CDR3 has 13 amino acids. Between the trimmed V and J ends, which lost 4 bases and 1 base, there was a span of 6 bases. The germline V gene has CDR1 LNHNV and CDR2 YYDKDF (reference sequence). CDR3 sequence: CATSKGGTDTQYF. CDR3 DNA: TGTGCCACCAGCAAGGGAGGCACAGATACGCAGTATTTT. Full variable domain (outside the CDR3, taken from reference TRBV15 and TRBJ2-3): DAMVIQNPRYQVTQFGKPVTLSCSQTLNHNVMYWYQQKSSQAPKLLFHYYDKDFNNEADTPDNFQSRRPNTSFCFLDIRSPGLGDTAMYLCATSKGGTDTQYFGPGTRLTVL.

The sample holds a few counts of this clone. The rearrangement joins TRBV5-1 to TRBJ1-1; possibly TRBD1 for D (5 bases). Trimming took 0 bases from V and 6 from J, leaving 15 bases between them. CDR1 is SGHRS and CDR2 is YFSETQ in the germline V gene. The CDR3 extends over 15 amino acids. The CDR3 sequence is CASSLDAGSGAEAFF. DNA of the CDR3: TGCGCCAGCAGCTTGGACGCAGGGTCGGGCGCTGAAGCTTTCTTT.

The chain has TRBV28 and TRBJ1-5; 11 bases are shared with TRBD1. The CDR3 has 15 amino acids. Germline CDR1 and CDR2: MDHEN and SYDVKM. The V gene end was trimmed by 4 bases and the J gene end by 3 bases; junction bases not matched to a gene: 2. The CDR3 region is CASSSGQGDNQPQHF. The CDR3 region has the DNA TGTGCCAGCAGTTCGGGACAGGGGGACAATCAGCCCCAGCATTTT. Full variable domain (outside the CDR3, taken from reference TRBV28 and TRBJ1-5): DVKVTQSSRYLVKRTGEKVFLECVQDMDHENMFWYRQDPGLGLRLIYFSYDVKMKEKGDIPEGYSVSREKKERFSLILESASTNQTSMYLCASSSGQGDNQPQHFGDGTRLSIL.

The chain carries TRBV2 and TRBJ2-1, with 7 bases identical to TRBD2. Germline CDR1 reads SNHLY; CDR2 reads FYNNEI. The CDR3 has 14 amino acids. Trimming removed 6 bases from V and 5 bases from J; junction bases left unmatched: 7. Here the CDR3 reads CASSRGGTHNEQFF. CDR3 sequence (DNA): TGTGCCAGCAGCCGGGGAGGGACGCACAATGAGCAGTTCTTC.

This clone was observed a single time. The chain combines TRBV7-9 with TRBJ2-1; 7 bases are shared with TRBD1. The CDR3 runs to 14 residues. Germline CDR1 and CDR2: SEHNR and FQNEAQ (reference sequence). The trim removed 3 bases at V and 8 bases at J, leaving 7 bases unmatched. In nucleotides, the CDR3 is TGTGCCAGCAGCTTTTTGACAGGGTACGATGAGCAGTTCTTC. Its translation is CASSFLTGYDEQFF. The full variable domain, with the rest looked up from reference TRBV7-9 and TRBJ2-1, is DTGVSQNPRHKITKRGQNVTFRCDPISEHNRLYWYRQTLGQGPEFLTYFQNEAQLEKSRLLSDRFSAERPKGSFSTLEIQRTEQGDSAMYLCASSFLTGYDEQFFGPGTRLTVL.

This sequence joins TRBV6-4 and TRBJ2-2; D is unclear. Germline values: CDR1 MRHNA, CDR2 SNTAGT. CDR3 length: 13 amino acids. V lost 6 bases, J lost 6 bases, and 11 bases lay in between. CDR3 amino acids: CASRATAAGELFF. DNA for the CDR3: TGTGCCAGCAGGGCCACTGCGGCCGGGGAGCTGTTTTTT.

This clone was counted a few times. The chain couples TRBV29-1 to TRBJ2-2; D not certain. Per the germline V gene, CDR1 is SQVTM and CDR2 is ANQGSEA. The CDR3 length is 14 residues. V dropped 5 bases and J dropped 0 bases, with 10 bases sitting between them. CDR3 nucleotides: TGCAGCGTTTGGAACGGAGCGAACACCGGGGAGCTGTTTTTT. Translated: CSVWNGANTGELFF.

The CDR3, as DNA: TGTGCCAGCAGCGGCAAGGAGCGGGGGGTGTCAAGGAACATTCAGTACTTC. Protein: CASSGKERGVSRNIQYF. The rearrangement joins TRBV7-9 to TRBJ2-4; 9 nucleotides match TRBD2. The CDR3 loop spans 17 amino acids. Looked up from germline, CDR1 is SEHNR and CDR2 is FQNEAQ (reference sequence). The junction had 15 bases not matched to a gene; V was cut back by 5 bases and J by 7 bases.

This chain uses TRBV29-1 with TRBJ2-1; D might be TRBD1 (5 bases). The V gene's germline CDR1 is SQVTM and CDR2 ANQGSEA. The CDR3 has 15 residues. V was cut by 4 bases and J by 0 bases, with 13 bases left in between. CDR3 loop: CSVVRTDSSYNEQFF. The CDR3 DNA sequence: TGCAGCGTTGTGAGGACCGACAGCTCCTACAATGAGCAGTTCTTC.

CDR3 nucleotides: TGTGCCAGCAGTTTTGGTGACAGGCTAACTGTTCCGAACAATGAGCAGTTCTTC. Its translation is CASSFGDRLTVPNNEQFF. This chain connects TRBV28 to TRBJ2-1, with a tentative D call TRBD1 (6 bases). Germline-derived CDR1 and CDR2 are MDHEN and SYDVKM. The germline V and J ends were trimmed by 3 bases and 5 bases, with 23 bases remaining between them. The CDR3 runs to 18 residues. Full variable domain (outside the CDR3, taken from reference TRBV28 and TRBJ2-1): DVKVTQSSRYLVKRTGEKVFLECVQDMDHENMFWYRQDPGLGLRLIYFSYDVKMKEKGDIPEGYSVSREKKERFSLILESASTNQTSMYLCASSFGDRLTVPNNEQFFGPGTRLTVL.

J is TRBJ2-1 and V is TRBV19; 14 nucleotides align to TRBD2. The CDR3 is 20 amino acids. Per the germline V gene, CDR1 is LNHDA and CDR2 is SQIVND (reference sequence). With 3 bases clipped from V and 1 base from J, the junction kept 11 bases outside the gene matches. Here the CDR3 reads CASSMGRGTSGSTSYNEQFF. The CDR3 DNA is TGTGCCAGTAGTATGGGGAGGGGGACTAGCGGGAGTACTTCCTACAATGAGCAGTTCTTC. The full variable domain, its missing parts supplied by reference TRBV19 and TRBJ2-1, is DGGITQSPKYLFRKEGQNVTLSCEQNLNHDAMYWYRQDPGQGLRLIYYSQIVNDFQKGDIAEGYSVSREKKESFPLTVTSAQKNPTAFYLCASSMGRGTSGSTSYNEQFFGPGTRLTVL.

This clone was counted only a few times. V usage is TRBV19 and J usage is TRBJ2-1; 11 bases are a match to TRBD2. CDR1 and CDR2 (germline): LNHDA, SQIVND (reference sequence). This CDR3 has 15 amino acids. Trimming took 5 bases from V and 8 from J; bases not matched to a gene: 8. CDR3: CASSPRLAGRDEQFF. The CDR3 DNA is TGTGCCAGTAGTCCTCGACTAGCGGGACGCGATGAGCAGTTCTTC.

A remark on this clone: A junction end diverges from the germline sequence, so it may reflect a read error. This chain joins TRBV20-1 and TRBJ1-2; D gene unclear. Germline V gene sequence: CDR1 DFQATT, CDR2 SNEGSKA (reference sequence). The CDR3 length is 11 residues. In nucleotides, the CDR3 is TGCAGTGCCCCCGAACGGGAAAGGGCCCCCTTC. Translating it yields CSAPERERAPF.

The CDR3 DNA reads TGTGCCAGCAGCCGGGACAGGGCGAACACCGGGGAGCTGTTTTTT. As protein: CASSRDRANTGELFF. The gene calls are TRBV7-2 and TRBJ2-2; 9 bases match TRBD1. The CDR3 spans 15 residues. The trim removed 5 bases at V and 0 bases at J, leaving 1 base unmatched. Germline V CDR1 and CDR2: SGHTA, FQGNSA.

This clone was found once. The chain joins TRBV5-1 to TRBJ1-5; D unresolved. The length of the CDR3 is 14 residues. V was shortened by 3 bases and J by 4 bases, with 11 bases between the two germline ends. CDR1 SGHRS and CDR2 YFSETQ come from the germline V gene. The CDR3 loop is CASSSGEGNQPQHF. In nucleotides, the CDR3 is TGCGCCAGCAGCTCCGGGGAAGGAAATCAGCCCCAGCATTTT.

The chain is built from TRBV19 and TRBJ1-5; 8 bases line up with TRBD1. V gave up 4 bases and J gave up 2 bases; unmatched junction bases: 7. The germline V gene encodes CDR1 LNHDA and CDR2 SQIVND (reference sequence). CDR3 length equals 16 residues. CDR3 residues: CASSNGQGGGNQPQHF. The CDR3 DNA is TGTGCCAGTAGTAATGGACAGGGAGGTGGCAATCAGCCCCAGCATTTT.

The chain uses TRBV18 and TRBJ1-1, with TRBD1 as a possible D gene (5 bases). The ends were cut back, 0 bases at V and 5 bases at J, with 13 bases in the middle. The germline V gene encodes CDR1 KGHSH and CDR2 LQKENI. The CDR3 is made up of 15 amino acids. The CDR3 region is CASSPPSGSTTEAFF. The CDR3, as DNA: TGTGCCAGCTCACCACCCTCAGGGTCGACGACTGAAGCTTTCTTT.

The chain links TRBV9 to TRBJ2-1, with 15 bases matching TRBD2. Germline values: CDR1 SGDLS, CDR2 YYNGEE. This CDR3 is built from 15 residues. The V gene end was trimmed by 7 bases and the J gene end by 7 bases; junction bases not matched to a gene: 6. CDR3: CASQPGLAGGNEQFF. Here the CDR3 DNA reads TGTGCCAGCCAGCCCGGACTAGCGGGAGGGAATGAGCAGTTCTTC.

The chain is built from TRBV28 and TRBJ2-5, with D perhaps TRBD2 (6 bases). Germline V gene sequence: CDR1 MDHEN, CDR2 SYDVKM. V lost 7 bases to trimming and J lost 7 bases, with 19 bases between them. This CDR3 is 14 amino acids long. The CDR3 here is CASNFGSGPGTQYF. CDR3 in DNA: TGTGCCAGCAACTTTGGTAGCGGCCCAGGGACCCAGTACTTC.

The J gene is TRBJ2-7, the V gene TRBV27; 10 bases align to TRBD2. The CDR3 length is 20 residues. J gave up 6 bases and V 0 bases, and 20 bases lay outside the gene matches. Germline values: CDR1 MNHEY, CDR2 SMNVEV (reference sequence). For the CDR3, the DNA is TGTGCCAGCAGTTTATCTTTGGCTAGCGGGAGATTCCCTGAGGGTGTCGAGCAGTACTTC. Translated: CASSLSLASGRFPEGVEQYF.

This clone was seen more than once but under ten times. The chain recombines TRBV25-1 with TRBJ1-1; the match to TRBD1 covers 11 bases. The ends lost 3 bases at V and 1 base at J; junction bases unmatched: 10. This CDR3 has 18 amino acids. In germline, CDR1 is MGHDK, CDR2 SYGVNS. Here the CDR3 DNA reads TGTGCCAGCAGTGATTCCGGGACAGGGGGGAAATGGAACACTGAAGCTTTCTTT. Translated: CASSDSGTGGKWNTEAFF.

This clone was picked up one time. V gene TRBV6-5 combines with J gene TRBJ2-2, with TRBD2 matching over 11 bases. Trimming cost V 0 bases and J 9 bases; bases outside gene matches: 3. The germline V gene encodes CDR1 MNHEY and CDR2 SVGAGI. The CDR3 totals 15 residues. CDR3 amino acids: CASSYSTSGNRELFF. DNA for the CDR3: TGTGCCAGCAGTTACTCGACTAGCGGGAATAGGGAGCTGTTTTTT.

The chain has TRBV29-1 and TRBJ1-2; D gene unclear. This CDR3 has 11 residues. The germline V gene has CDR1 SQVTM and CDR2 ANQGSEA. Between the trimmed V and J ends, which lost 5 bases and 0 bases, there was a span of 4 bases. The CDR3 DNA reads TGCAGCGTTCCCGCTAACTATGGCTACACCTTC. Translated, it gives CSVPANYGYTF.

The chain couples TRBV28 to TRBJ2-2; TRBD2 is a possible D gene (6 bases). CDR1 and CDR2 (germline): MDHEN, SYDVKM. The CDR3 has 16 amino acids. The V gene lost 3 bases and the J gene lost 2 bases, with 13 bases spanning the gap. The CDR3 DNA reads as TGTGCCAGCAGTTTTTTAGTTAGCGGTAACACCGGGGAGCTGTTTTTT. This sequence encodes CASSFLVSGNTGELFF.

This clone was picked up one time. The chain has TRBV6-6 and TRBJ2-1; TRBD2 agrees at 10 bases. CDR3 size: 15 residues. The trim removed 9 bases at V and 3 bases at J, leaving 8 bases unmatched. The V gene's germline CDR1 is MNHNY and CDR2 SVGAGI (reference sequence). CDR3 amino acids: CASRLAGGLYNEQFF. The CDR3 nucleotides are TGTGCCAGTAGGTTAGCGGGAGGCCTCTACAATGAGCAGTTCTTC.

This clone was observed a single time. This sequence joins TRBV29-1 and TRBJ2-7; 10 bases map to TRBD2. This CDR3 has 14 residues. Germline CDR1 SQVTM, CDR2 ANQGSEA. The V and J ends lost 0 bases and 4 bases, in that order; junction bases with no gene match: 3. Here the CDR3 reads CSVEETSGIYEQYF. The CDR3 DNA follows: TGCAGCGTTGAAGAAACTAGCGGGATTTACGAGCAGTACTTC.

The rearrangement joins TRBV27 to TRBJ2-1; possibly TRBD1 for D (5 bases). CDR1 MNHEY and CDR2 SMNVEV come from the germline V gene (reference sequence). V lost 6 bases and J lost 2, with 11 bases in between. CDR3 size: 14 residues. CDR3: CASSRWGPYNEQFF. For the CDR3, the DNA is TGTGCCAGCAGCAGATGGGGCCCCTACAATGAGCAGTTCTTC.

This chain links TRBV18 with TRBJ1-1, with a weak D call TRBD1 (5 bases). This CDR3 comprises 15 residues. CDR1 and CDR2 from the germline V gene are KGHSH and LQKENI. Trimming left V 3 bases short and J 0 bases short, with 11 bases between. In DNA, the CDR3 is TGTGCCAGCTCACCCTTCGACAGCGTGAACACTGAAGCTTTCTTT. Translating it yields CASSPFDSVNTEAFF. The full variable domain, rest sourced from reference TRBV18 and TRBJ1-1, is NAGVMQNPRHLVRRRGQEARLRCSPMKGHSHVYWYRQLPEEGLKFMVYLQKENIIDESGMPKERFSAEFPKEGPSILRIQQVVRGDSAAYFCASSPFDSVNTEAFFGQGTRLTVV.

The chain links TRBV11-2 to TRBJ1-1; a weak D match, TRBD1 (6 bases). CDR3 length: 19 residues. V was pared by 5 bases and J by 1 base, with 26 bases between. Looked up from germline, CDR1 is SGHAT and CDR2 is FQNNGV. As DNA, the CDR3 is TGTGCCAGCAGCGCTAGCCCTGACAAGGGGGTGTGGGGGAACACTGAAGCTTTCTTT. Translating it yields CASSASPDKGVWGNTEAFF.

The chain recombines TRBV7-3 with TRBJ2-1; tentatively, D is TRBD2 (6 bases). Trimming cost V 1 base and J 5 bases, with 18 bases left between them. The CDR3 is 17 amino acids. The germline CDR1 and CDR2 sequences are SGHTA and FQGTGA. DNA of the CDR3: TGTGCCAGCAGCTTAAAAATTCTCAGGACTACGGACAATGAGCAGTTCTTC. Its protein product is CASSLKILRTTDNEQFF.

This rearrangement joins TRBV6-5 to TRBJ2-1; 9 bases fit TRBD2. From germline, CDR1 is MNHEY and CDR2 SVGAGI. V gave up 7 bases and J gave up 6 bases; unmatched junction bases: 4. CDR3 length equals 13 residues. CDR3 DNA sequence: TGTGCCAGCAATAGCGGGAGTGGCAATGAGCAGTTCTTC. Residues: CASNSGSGNEQFF.

V is TRBV19 and J is TRBJ1-1; 7 bases agree with TRBD1. The V and J ends lost 8 bases and 1 base, in that order; junction bases with no gene match: 10. Germline CDR1 reads LNHDA; CDR2 reads SQIVND (reference sequence). The CDR3 is made up of 15 amino acids. The CDR3 reads CASHRDRDRNTEAFF. The CDR3 coding sequence is TGTGCCAGTCATAGAGACCGGGACAGGAACACTGAAGCTTTCTTT.